This TCR beta chain was captured by sequencing in a study of blood T cell repertoires in COVID-19. Study as a whole: Specimens from acute and convalescent COVID-19 originated in the United States, Italy and Spain. The cDNA or gDNA used as material had been derived from T cells, B-cell-depleted T cells, or PBMCs.

The germline V and J ends were trimmed by 1 base and 3 bases, with 9 bases remaining between them. Germline assignment: CDR1 SGHVS and CDR2 FQNEAQ. The CDR3 sequence is 14 residues long. Authors' methods: Estimation of nucleated cell counts relied on the amplification of reference gene primers. The table came from immunoSEQ multiplex PCR; TCRdb's copy has only in-frame clones and leaves some out. Clone size and the V and J calls come from that table; the DNA yielded D and trimming. The table lists more than 120,000 clones, approximately 90% of them singletons. The sequence was collected from a human donor in a cohort sampled during active COVID-19. Sequenced: peripheral blood. V and J are TRBV7-8 and TRBJ1-2, with D possibly being TRBD1 (5 bases). CDR3 loop: CASSLGGGYYGYTF. The CDR3 coding sequence is TGTGCCAGCAGCTTAGGGGGGGGATACTATGGCTACACCTTC.